Listed here are 4 T cell receptor beta chains from one sample, sequenced in a study of follicular helper T cells after annual influenza vaccination. Time point: 2014-2015 season, 7 days after vaccination. Using immunoSEQ multiplex PCR, the repertoire was profiled, and TCRdb retains in-frame clones only, with some absent. Here the sample spans several thousand clones, approximately 78% being singletons. Sequences were derived from CXCR5+ CD38- circulating T follicular helper cells from blood, sampled 7 days after influenza vaccination. This sample's subset: circulating Tfh, non-naive CD4+CXCR5+PD-1+ (ICOS+CD38+ or ICOS-CD38-). These receptors originate from an adult who received the influenza vaccine.

DNA for the CDR3: TGTGCCAGCAGCTTAGATCGGAGCGAGCAGTACTTC. It codes for CASSLDRSEQYF. The rearrangement uses TRBV11-2 and TRBJ2-7; D gene uncertain. The CDR3 consists of 12 residues. V lost 0 bases and J lost 6, with 6 bases in between. Per the germline V gene, CDR1 is SGHAT and CDR2 is FQNNGV.

V usage is TRBV4-1 and J usage is TRBJ2-4; D uncertain. The CDR3 is 15 amino acids. Germline loops: CDR1 MGHRA, CDR2 YSYEKL. Trimming cost V 0 bases and J 4 bases, with 10 bases left between them. The CDR3 is CASSQEYTGKNIQYF. CDR3 nucleotides: TGCGCCAGCAGCCAAGAATATACCGGGAAAAACATTCAGTACTTC.

The chain carries TRBV28 and TRBJ2-7; 10 bases line up with TRBD1. Trimming at V came to 3 bases and at J to 6 bases, leaving 5 bases not matched to a gene. The germline CDR1 and CDR2 sequences are MDHEN and SYDVKM. There are 14 residues in the CDR3. The CDR3 nucleotides read TGTGCCAGCAGTTTGGGACAGGGGCTTTTCGAGCAGTACTTC. Its translation is CASSLGQGLFEQYF.

CDR3 sequence (DNA): TGTGCCAGCAGTGACTACAACCCGCACCCCTACGAGCAGTACTTC. Residues: CASSDYNPHPYEQYF. This chain links TRBV6-4 with TRBJ2-7, with no clear D. The CDR3 totals 15 residues. V gave up 1 base and J gave up 2 bases, with 12 bases separating them. The germline V gene has CDR1 MRHNA and CDR2 SNTAGT.